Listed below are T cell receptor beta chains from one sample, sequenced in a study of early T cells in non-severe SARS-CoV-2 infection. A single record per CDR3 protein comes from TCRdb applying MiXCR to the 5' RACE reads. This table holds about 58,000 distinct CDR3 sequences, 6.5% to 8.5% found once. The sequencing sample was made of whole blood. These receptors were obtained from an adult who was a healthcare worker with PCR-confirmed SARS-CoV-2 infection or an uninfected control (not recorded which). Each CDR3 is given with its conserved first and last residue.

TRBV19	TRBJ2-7	CASSKQRGEQYF
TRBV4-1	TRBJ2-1	CASSHGLAGEGDNEQFF
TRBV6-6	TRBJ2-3	CASQRREGLDTQYF
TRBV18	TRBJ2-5	CASSTEGQGTQETQYF
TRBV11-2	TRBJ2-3	CASSLGSVEDTQYF
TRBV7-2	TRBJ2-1	CASSASWGNEQFF
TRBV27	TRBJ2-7	CASSLGDGAYEQYF
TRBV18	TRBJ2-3	CASSPKGTSVTDTQYF
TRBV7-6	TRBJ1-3	CASSLGGLYNTIYF
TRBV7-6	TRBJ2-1	CASSRSGTKYNEQFF
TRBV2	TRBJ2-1	CARGTTGLVGAYNEQFF
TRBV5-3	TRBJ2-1	CARSGLAVSYNEQFF
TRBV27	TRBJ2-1	CASSSPGLANEQFF
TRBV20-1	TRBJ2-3	CSARGLAGGLADTQYF
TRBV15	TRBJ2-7	CATSRDRTSGQYEQYF
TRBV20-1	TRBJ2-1	CSAWILADNEQFF
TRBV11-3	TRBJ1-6	CASSSGTCNSPLHF
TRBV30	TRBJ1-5	CAWSGQNPNQPQHF
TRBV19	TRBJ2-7	CASSISGGTSPYEQYF
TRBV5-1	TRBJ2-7	CASSLLPPSGSYEQYF
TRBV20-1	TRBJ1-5	CSAEDGNQPQHF